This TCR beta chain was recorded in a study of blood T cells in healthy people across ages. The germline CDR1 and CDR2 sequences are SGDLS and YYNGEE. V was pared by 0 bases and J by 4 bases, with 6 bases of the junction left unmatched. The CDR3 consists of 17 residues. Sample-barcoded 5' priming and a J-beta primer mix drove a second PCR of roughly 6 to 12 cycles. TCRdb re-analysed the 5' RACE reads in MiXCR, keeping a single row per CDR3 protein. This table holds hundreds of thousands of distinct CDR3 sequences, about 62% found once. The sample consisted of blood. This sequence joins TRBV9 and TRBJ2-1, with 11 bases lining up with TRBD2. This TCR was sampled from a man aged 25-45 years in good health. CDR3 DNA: TGTGCCAGCAGCGTAGGTGTAGCGGGGGGGAATTACAATGAGCAGTTCTTC. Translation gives CASSVGVAGGNYNEQFF. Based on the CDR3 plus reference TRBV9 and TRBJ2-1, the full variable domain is DSGVTQTPKHLITATGQRVTLRCSPRSGDLSVYWYQQSLDQGLQFLIQYYNGEERAKGNILERFSAQQFPDLHSELNLSSLELGDSALYFCASSVGVAGGNYNEQFFGPGTRLTVL.